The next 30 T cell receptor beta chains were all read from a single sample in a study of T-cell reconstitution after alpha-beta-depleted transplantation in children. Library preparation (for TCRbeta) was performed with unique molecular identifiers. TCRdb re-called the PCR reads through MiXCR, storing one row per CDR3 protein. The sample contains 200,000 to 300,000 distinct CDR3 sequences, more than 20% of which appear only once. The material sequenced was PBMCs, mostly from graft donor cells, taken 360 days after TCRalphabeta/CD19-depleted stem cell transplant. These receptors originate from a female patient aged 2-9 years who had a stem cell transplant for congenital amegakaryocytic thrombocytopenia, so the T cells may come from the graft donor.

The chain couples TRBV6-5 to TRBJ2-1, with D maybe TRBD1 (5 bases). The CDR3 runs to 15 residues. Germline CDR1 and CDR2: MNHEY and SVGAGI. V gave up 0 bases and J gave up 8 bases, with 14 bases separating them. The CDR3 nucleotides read TGTGCCAGCAGTTACTCGACTTCGTTAGGGGATGAGCAGTTCTTC. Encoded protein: CASSYSTSLGDEQFF.

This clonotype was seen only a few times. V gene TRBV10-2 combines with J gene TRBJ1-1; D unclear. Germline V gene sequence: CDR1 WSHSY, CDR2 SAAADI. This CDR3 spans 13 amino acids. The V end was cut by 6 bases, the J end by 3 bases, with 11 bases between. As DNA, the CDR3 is TGCGCCAGCAGGGACGGAAGAGACACTGAAGCTTTCTTT. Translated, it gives CASRDGRDTEAFF.

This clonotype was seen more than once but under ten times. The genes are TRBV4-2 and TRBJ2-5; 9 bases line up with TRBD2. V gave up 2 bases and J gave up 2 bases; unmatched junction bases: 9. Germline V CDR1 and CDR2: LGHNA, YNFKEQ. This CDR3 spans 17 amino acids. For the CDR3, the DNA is TGTGCCAGCAGCCAAAGCCTACCTCTAGCGGGGCAAGAGACCCAGTACTTC. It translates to CASSQSLPLAGQETQYF.

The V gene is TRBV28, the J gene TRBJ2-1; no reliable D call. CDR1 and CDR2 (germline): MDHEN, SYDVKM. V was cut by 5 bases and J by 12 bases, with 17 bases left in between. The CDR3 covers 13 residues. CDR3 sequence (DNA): TGTGCCAGCAGTCCCCCCTCACGGGTAGGGCAGTTCTTC. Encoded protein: CASSPPSRVGQFF.

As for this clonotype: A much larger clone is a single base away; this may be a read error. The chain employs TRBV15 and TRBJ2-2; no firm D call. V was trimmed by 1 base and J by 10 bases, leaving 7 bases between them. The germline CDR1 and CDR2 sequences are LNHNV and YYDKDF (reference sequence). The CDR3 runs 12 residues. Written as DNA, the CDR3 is TGTGCCACCAGCAGAGTTGGCGAGGAGCTGTTTTTT. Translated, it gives CATSRVGEELFF. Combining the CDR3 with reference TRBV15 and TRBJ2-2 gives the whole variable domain DAMVIQNPRYQVTQFGKPVTLSCSQTLNHNVMYWYQQKSSQAPKLLFHYYDKDFNNEADTPDNFQSRRPNTSFCFLDIRSPGLGDTAMYLCATSRVGEELFFGEGSRLTVL.

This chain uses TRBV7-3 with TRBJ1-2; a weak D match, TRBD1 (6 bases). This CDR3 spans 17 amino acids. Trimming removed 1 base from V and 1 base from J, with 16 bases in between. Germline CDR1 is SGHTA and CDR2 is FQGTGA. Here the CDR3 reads CASSLIPKGGNNYGYTF. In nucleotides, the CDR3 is TGTGCCAGCAGCTTAATCCCTAAAGGGGGTAATAACTATGGCTACACCTTC.

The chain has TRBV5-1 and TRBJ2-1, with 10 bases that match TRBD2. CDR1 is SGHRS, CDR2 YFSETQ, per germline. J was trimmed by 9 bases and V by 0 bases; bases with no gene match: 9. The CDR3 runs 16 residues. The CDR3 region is CASSLDALAGLGEQFF. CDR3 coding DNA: TGCGCCAGCAGCTTGGACGCACTAGCGGGATTAGGTGAGCAGTTCTTC.

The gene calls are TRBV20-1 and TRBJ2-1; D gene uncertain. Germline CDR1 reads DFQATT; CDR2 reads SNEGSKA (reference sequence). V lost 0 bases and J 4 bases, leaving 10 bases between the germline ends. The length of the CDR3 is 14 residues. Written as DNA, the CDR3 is TGCAGTGCTAGAGAGAGCGAAGCGTACAATGAGCAGTTCTTC. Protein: CSARESEAYNEQFF.

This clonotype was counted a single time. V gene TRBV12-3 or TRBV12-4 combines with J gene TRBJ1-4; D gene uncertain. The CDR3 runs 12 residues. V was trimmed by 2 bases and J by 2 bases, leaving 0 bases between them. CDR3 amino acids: CASSLTNEKLFF. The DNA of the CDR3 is TGTGCCAGCAGTTTAACTAATGAAAAACTGTTTTTT.

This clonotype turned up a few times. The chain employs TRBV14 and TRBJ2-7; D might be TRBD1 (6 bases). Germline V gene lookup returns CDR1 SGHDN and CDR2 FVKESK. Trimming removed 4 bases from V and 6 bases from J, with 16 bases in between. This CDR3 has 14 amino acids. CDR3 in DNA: TGTGCCAGCAGCCTTCAGGGGTCTCGCGGCGAGCAGTACTTC. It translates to CASSLQGSRGEQYF.

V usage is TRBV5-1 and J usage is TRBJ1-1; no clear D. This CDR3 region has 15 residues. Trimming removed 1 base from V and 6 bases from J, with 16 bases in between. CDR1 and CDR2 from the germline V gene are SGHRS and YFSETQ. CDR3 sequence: CASSLMRRTEPEAFF. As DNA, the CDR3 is TGCGCCAGCAGCTTGATGCGCAGGACCGAACCTGAAGCTTTCTTT.

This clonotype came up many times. The CDR3 protein is CASILERANTEAFF. DNA of the CDR3: TGTGCCAGCATCCTGGAACGGGCAAACACTGAAGCTTTCTTT. This sequence joins TRBV2 and TRBJ1-1, with unresolved D. Trimming stripped 7 bases from V and 2 bases from J, with 14 bases between. The CDR3 has 14 amino acids. Germline V gene data show CDR1 as SNHLY and CDR2 as FYNNEI.

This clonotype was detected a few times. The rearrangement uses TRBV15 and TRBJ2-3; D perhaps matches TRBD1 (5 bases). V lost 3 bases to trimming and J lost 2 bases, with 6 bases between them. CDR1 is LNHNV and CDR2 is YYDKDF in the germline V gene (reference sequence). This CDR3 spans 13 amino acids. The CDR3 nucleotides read TGTGCCACCAGCAGGGACATCACAGATACGCAGTATTTT. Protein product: CATSRDITDTQYF.

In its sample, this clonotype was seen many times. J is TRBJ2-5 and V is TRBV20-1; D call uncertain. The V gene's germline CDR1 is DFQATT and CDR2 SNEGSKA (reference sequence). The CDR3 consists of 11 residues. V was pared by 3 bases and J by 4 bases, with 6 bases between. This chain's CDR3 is CSARAIETQYF. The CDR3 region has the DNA TGCAGTGCTAGGGCGATAGAGACCCAGTACTTC.

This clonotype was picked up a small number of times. CDR3 sequence (DNA): TGTGCCAGCAGACAAACTAGCGGGAGCGGGGCGGATACGCAGTATTTT. Protein sequence: CASRQTSGSGADTQYF. The chain is built from TRBV7-9 and TRBJ2-3, with TRBD2 matching 11 bases. The J segment lost 6 bases and the V segment lost 6 bases, leaving 11 bases of the junction unmatched. The CDR3 covers 16 residues. Germline lookup yields CDR1 SEHNR and CDR2 FQNEAQ (reference sequence).

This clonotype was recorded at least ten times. The CDR3 bases are TGTGCCAGCAGTGGCGGGACAGCTTCTGAAAAACTGTTTTTT. It encodes CASSGGTASEKLFF. This rearrangement joins TRBV28 to TRBJ1-4; 7 bases align to TRBD1. Germline CDR1 MDHEN, CDR2 SYDVKM. V was clipped by 5 bases and J by 7 bases; unmatched bases: 7. The CDR3 covers 14 residues.

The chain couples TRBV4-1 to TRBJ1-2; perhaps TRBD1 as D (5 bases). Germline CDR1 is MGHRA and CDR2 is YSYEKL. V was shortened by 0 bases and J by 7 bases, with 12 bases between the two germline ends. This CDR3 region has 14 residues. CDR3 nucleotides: TGCGCCAGCAGCCAAGAGACAGCTACTATTGGCTACACCTTC. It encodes CASSQETATIGYTF.

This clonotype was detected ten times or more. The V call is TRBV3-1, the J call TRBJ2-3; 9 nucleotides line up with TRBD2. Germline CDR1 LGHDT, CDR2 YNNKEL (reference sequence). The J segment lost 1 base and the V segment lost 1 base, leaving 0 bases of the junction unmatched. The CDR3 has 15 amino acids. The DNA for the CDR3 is TGTGCCAGCAGCCAAGGACTAGCGGGCACAGATACGCAGTATTTT. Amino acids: CASSQGLAGTDTQYF.

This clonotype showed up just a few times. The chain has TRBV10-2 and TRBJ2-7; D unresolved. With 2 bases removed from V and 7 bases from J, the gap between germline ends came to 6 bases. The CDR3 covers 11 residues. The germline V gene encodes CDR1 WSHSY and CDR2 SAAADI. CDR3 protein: CASSEGREQYF. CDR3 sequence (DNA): TGCGCCAGCAGTGAGGGACGGGAGCAGTACTTC.

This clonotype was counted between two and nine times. The CDR3 is CATSDFRQGENTGELFF. DNA of the CDR3: TGTGCCACCAGTGATTTTAGGCAGGGGGAAAACACCGGGGAGCTGTTTTTT. This chain joins TRBV24-1 and TRBJ2-2; 7 bases align to TRBD1. This CDR3 comprises 17 residues. V was clipped by 1 base and J by 2 bases; unmatched bases: 6. Germline CDR1 and CDR2: KGHDR and SFDVKD.

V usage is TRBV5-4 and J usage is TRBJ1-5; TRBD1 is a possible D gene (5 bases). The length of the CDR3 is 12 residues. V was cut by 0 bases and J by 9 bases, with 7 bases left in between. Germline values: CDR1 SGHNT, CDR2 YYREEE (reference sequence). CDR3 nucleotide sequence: TGTGCCAGCAGCTTGGGTGGGGGGCCCCAGCATTTT. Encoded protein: CASSLGGGPQHF.

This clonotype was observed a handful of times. The CDR3 DNA reads as TGTGCCAGCAGTTACTTTCCGGGGGCCAGCTCTGGGGCCAACGTCCTGACTTTC. Its translation is CASSYFPGASSGANVLTF. The J gene is TRBJ2-6, the V gene TRBV6-5; TRBD1 or TRBD2 may be the D gene (6 bases each). Germline CDR1 reads MNHEY; CDR2 reads SVGAGI. The CDR3 length is 18 residues. V lost 1 base and J lost 0, with 13 bases in between.

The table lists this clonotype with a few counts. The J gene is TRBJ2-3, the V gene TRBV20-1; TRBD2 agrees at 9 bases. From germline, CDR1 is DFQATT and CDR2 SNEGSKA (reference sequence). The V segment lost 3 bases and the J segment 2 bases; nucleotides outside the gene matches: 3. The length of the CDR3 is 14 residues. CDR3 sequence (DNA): TGCAGTGCTAGTGTAGCGGGGGACACAGATACGCAGTATTTT. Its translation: CSASVAGDTDTQYF.

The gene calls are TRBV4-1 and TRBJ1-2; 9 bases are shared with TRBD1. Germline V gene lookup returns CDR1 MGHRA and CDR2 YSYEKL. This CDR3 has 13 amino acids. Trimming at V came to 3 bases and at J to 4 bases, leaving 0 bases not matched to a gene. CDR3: CASSQTGGYGYTF. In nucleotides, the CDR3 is TGCGCCAGCAGCCAGACAGGGGGCTATGGCTACACCTTC.

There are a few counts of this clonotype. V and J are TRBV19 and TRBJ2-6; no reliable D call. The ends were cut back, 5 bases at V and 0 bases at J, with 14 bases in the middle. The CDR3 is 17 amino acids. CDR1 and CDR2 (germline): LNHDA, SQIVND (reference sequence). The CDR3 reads CASSPWGMPSGANVLTF. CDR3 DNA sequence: TGTGCCAGTAGTCCCTGGGGTATGCCCTCTGGGGCCAACGTCCTGACTTTC.

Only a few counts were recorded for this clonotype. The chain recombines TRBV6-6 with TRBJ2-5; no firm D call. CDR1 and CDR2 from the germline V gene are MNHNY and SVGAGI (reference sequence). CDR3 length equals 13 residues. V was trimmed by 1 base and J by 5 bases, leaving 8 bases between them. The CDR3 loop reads CASSYWRGETQYF. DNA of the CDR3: TGTGCCAGCAGTTACTGGCGTGGCGAGACCCAGTACTTC.

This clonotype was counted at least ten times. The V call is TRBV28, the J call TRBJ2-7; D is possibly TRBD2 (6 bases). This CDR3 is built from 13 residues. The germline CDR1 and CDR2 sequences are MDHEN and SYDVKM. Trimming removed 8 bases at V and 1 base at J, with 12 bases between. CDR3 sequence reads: CASGRQSSYEQYF. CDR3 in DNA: TGTGCCAGCGGGAGGCAGTCGTCCTACGAGCAGTACTTC. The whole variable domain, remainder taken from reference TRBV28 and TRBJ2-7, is DVKVTQSSRYLVKRTGEKVFLECVQDMDHENMFWYRQDPGLGLRLIYFSYDVKMKEKGDIPEGYSVSREKKERFSLILESASTNQTSMYLCASGRQSSYEQYFGPGTRLTVT.

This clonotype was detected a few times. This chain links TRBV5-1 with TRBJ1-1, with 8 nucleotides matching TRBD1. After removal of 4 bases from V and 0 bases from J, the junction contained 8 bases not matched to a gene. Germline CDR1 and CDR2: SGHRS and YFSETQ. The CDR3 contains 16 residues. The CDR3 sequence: CASSRMAGGMNTEAFF. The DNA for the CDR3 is TGCGCCAGCAGCCGCATGGCAGGGGGCATGAACACTGAAGCTTTCTTT.

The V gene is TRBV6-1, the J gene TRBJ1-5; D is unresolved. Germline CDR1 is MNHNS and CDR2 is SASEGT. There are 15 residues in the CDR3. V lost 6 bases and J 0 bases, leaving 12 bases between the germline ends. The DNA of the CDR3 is TGTGCCAGCAGCCCCCTCCCCGGTAGCAATCAGCCCCAGCATTTT. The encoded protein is CASSPLPGSNQPQHF.

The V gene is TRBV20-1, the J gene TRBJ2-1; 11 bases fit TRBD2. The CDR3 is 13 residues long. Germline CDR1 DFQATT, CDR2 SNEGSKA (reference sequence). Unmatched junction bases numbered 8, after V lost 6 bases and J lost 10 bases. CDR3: CSARQASGGEQFF. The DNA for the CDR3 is TGCAGTGCCCGCCAGGCTAGCGGGGGGGAGCAGTTCTTC.